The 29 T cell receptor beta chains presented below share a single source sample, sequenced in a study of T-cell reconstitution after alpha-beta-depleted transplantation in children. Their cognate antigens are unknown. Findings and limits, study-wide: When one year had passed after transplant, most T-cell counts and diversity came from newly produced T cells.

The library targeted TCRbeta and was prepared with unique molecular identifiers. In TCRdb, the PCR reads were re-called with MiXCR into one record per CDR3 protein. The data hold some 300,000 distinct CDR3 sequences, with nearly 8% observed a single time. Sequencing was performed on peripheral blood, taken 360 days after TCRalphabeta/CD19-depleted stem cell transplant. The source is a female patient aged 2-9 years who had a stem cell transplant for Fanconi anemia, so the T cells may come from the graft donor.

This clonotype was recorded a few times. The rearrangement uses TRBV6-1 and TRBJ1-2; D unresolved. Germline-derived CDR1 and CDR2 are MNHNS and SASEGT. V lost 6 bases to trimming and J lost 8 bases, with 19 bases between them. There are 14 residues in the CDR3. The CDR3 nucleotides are TGTGCCAGCAGACGCGACTTGGTGGCGCTCGGCTACACCTTC. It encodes CASRRDLVALGYTF.

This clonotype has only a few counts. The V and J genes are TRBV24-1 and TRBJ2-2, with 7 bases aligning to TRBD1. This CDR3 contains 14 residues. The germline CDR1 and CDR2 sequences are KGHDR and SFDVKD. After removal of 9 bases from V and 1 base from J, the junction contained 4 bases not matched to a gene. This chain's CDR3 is CATRTGENTGELFF. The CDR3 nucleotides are TGTGCCACCCGTACAGGGGAGAACACCGGGGAGCTGTTTTTT.

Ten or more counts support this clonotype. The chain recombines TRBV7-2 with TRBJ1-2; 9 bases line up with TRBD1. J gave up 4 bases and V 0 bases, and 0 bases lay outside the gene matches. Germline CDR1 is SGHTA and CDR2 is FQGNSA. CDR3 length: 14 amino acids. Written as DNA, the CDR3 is TGTGCCAGCAGCTTAGCGGGACAGGGCTATGGCTACACCTTC. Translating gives CASSLAGQGYGYTF.

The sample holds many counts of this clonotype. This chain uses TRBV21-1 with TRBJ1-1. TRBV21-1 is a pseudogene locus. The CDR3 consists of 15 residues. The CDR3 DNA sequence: TGTGCCAGCAGAACAAGTTGTTTCAACAACACTGAAGCTTTCTTT. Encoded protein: CASRTSCFNNTEAFF.

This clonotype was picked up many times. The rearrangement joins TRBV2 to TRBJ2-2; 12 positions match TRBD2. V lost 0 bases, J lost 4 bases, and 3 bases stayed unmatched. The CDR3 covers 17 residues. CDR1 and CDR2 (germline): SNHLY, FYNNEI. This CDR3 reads CASSEARGLAGTGELFF. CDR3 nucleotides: TGTGCCAGCAGTGAAGCAAGGGGACTAGCGGGCACCGGGGAGCTGTTTTTT. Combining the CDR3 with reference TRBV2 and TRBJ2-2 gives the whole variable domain EPEVTQTPSHQVTQMGQEVILRCVPISNHLYFYWYRQILGQKVEFLVSFYNNEISEKSEIFDDQFSVERPDGSNFTLKIRSTKLEDSAMYFCASSEARGLAGTGELFFGEGSRLTVL.

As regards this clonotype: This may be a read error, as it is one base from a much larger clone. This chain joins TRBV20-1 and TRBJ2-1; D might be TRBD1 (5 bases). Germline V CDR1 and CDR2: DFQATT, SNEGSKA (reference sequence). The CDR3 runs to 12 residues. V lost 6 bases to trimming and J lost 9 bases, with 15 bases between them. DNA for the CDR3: TGCAGTGCCAGCAGGGTGAGCCCTGAGCAGTTCTTC. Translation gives CSASRVSPEQFF.

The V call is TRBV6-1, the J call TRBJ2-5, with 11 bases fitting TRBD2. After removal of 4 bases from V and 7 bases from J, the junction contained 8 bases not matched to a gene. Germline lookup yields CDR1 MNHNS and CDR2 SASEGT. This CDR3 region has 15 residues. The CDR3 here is CASSGLAGWGGTQYF. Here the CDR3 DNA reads TGTGCCAGCAGTGGACTAGCGGGATGGGGGGGGACCCAGTACTTC.

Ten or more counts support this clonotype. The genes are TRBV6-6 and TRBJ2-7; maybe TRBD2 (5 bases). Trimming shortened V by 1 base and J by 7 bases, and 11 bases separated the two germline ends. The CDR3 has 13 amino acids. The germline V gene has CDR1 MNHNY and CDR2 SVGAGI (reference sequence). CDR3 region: CASSYFGVWEQYF. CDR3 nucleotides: TGTGCCAGCAGTTACTTCGGGGTCTGGGAGCAGTACTTC.

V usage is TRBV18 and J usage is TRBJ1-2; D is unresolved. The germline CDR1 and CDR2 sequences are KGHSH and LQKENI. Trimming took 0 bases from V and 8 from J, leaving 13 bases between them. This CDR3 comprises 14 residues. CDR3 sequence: CASSPPVGFPGYTF. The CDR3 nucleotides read TGTGCCAGCTCACCACCAGTAGGTTTCCCAGGCTACACCTTC.

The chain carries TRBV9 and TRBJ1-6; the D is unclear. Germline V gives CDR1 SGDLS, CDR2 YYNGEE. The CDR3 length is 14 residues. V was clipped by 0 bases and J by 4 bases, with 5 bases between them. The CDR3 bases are TGTGCCAGCAGCGTAGGTGGTTATAATTCACCCCTCCACTTT. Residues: CASSVGGYNSPLHF.

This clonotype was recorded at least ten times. For the CDR3, the DNA is TGTGCCAGCAGTTACAGGGGGCTAGGGGGCGAGGGACGGTTCTTC. Amino acid sequence: CASSYRGLGGEGRFF. This sequence joins TRBV6-5 and TRBJ2-1, with 7 nucleotides matching TRBD1. V lost 2 bases, J lost 15 bases, and 16 bases stayed unmatched. The germline gives CDR1 MNHEY, CDR2 SVGAGI. The CDR3 totals 15 residues.

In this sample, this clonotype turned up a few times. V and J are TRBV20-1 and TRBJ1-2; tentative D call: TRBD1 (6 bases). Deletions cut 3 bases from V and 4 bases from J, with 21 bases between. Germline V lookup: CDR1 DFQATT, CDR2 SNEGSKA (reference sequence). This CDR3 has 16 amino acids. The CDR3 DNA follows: TGCAGTGCTAGTGATCACGGGGGCCGGGGAGGCTATGGCTACACCTTC. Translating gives CSASDHGGRGGYGYTF.

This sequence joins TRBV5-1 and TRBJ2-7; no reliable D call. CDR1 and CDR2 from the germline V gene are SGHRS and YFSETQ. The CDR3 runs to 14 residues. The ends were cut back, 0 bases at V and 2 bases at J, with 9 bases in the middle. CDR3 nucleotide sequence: TGCGCCAGCAGCTTGGATCCTGCTACCTACGAGCAGTACTTC. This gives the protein CASSLDPATYEQYF.

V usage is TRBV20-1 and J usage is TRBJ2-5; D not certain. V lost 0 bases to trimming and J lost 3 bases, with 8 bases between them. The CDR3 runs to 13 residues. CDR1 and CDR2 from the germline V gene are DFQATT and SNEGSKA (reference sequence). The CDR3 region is CSARDPRKETQYF. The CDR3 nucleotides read TGCAGTGCTAGAGATCCCCGAAAAGAGACCCAGTACTTC.

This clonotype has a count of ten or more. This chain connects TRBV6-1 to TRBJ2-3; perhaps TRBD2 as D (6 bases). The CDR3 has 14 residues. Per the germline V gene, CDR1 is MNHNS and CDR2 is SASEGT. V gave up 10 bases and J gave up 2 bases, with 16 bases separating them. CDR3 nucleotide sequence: TGTGCCACGGGGGACCAGACCACCACAGATACGCAGTATTTT. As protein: CATGDQTTTDTQYF.

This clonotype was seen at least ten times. In nucleotides, the CDR3 is TGTGCCAGCAGTTTAGCGCAGGGGGCAGGGAAGGCTTTCTTT. Translating gives CASSLAQGAGKAFF. The V gene is TRBV12-3 or TRBV12-4, the J gene TRBJ1-1, with 8 positions matching TRBD1. V was clipped by 0 bases and J by 11 bases; unmatched bases: 8. The CDR3 sequence is 14 residues long.

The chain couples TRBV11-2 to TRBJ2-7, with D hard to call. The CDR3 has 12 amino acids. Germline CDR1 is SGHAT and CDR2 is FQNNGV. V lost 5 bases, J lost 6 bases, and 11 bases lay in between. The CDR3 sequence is CASSLATREQYF. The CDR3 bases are TGTGCCAGCAGCCTGGCCACCCGCGAGCAGTACTTC.

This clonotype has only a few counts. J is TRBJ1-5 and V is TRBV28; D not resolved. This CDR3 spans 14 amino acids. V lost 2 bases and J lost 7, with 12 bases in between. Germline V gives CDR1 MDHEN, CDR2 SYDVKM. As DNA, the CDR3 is TGTGCCAGCAGTTTAAACGCCCTAGCCCAGCCCCAGCATTTT. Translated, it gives CASSLNALAQPQHF. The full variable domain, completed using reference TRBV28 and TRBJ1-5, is DVKVTQSSRYLVKRTGEKVFLECVQDMDHENMFWYRQDPGLGLRLIYFSYDVKMKEKGDIPEGYSVSREKKERFSLILESASTNQTSMYLCASSLNALAQPQHFGDGTRLSIL.

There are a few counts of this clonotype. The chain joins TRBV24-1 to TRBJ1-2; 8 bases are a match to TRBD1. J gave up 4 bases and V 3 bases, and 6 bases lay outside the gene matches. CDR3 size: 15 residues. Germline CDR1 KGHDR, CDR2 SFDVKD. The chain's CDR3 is CATSDPMTGAYGYTF. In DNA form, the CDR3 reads TGTGCCACCAGTGATCCGATGACAGGGGCCTATGGCTACACCTTC.

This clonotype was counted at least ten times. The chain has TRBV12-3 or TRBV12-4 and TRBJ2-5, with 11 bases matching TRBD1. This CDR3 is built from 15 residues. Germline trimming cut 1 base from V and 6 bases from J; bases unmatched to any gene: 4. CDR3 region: CASSLGTGGGQTQYF. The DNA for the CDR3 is TGTGCCAGCAGTTTAGGGACAGGGGGCGGGCAGACCCAGTACTTC.

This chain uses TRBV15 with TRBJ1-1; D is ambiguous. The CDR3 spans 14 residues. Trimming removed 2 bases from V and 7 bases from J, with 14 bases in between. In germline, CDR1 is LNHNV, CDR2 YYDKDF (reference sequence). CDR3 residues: CATSRLSGYGEAFF. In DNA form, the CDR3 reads TGTGCCACCAGCAGACTCTCAGGCTATGGTGAAGCTTTCTTT.

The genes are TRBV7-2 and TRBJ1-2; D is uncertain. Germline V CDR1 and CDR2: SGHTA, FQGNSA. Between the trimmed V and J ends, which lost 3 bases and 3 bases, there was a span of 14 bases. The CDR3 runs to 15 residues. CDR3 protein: CASSFSVWGDYGYTF. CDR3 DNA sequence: TGTGCCAGCAGCTTCTCGGTTTGGGGAGACTATGGCTACACCTTC.

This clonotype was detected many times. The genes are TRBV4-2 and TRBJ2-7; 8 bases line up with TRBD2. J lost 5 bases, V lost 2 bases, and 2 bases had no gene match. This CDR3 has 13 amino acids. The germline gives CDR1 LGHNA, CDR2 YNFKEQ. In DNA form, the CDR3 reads TGTGCCAGCAGCCAAATAGCGGGACACGAGCAGTACTTC. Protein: CASSQIAGHEQYF.

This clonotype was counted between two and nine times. CDR3 sequence reads: CAISETRDRTNYGYTF. The CDR3 coding sequence is TGTGCCATCAGTGAGACTCGGGACCGCACTAACTATGGCTACACCTTC. J is TRBJ1-2 and V is TRBV10-3; D is possibly TRBD1 (5 bases). Germline CDR1 reads ENHRY; CDR2 reads SYGVKD. This CDR3 has 16 amino acids. V was cut by 2 bases and J by 0 bases, with 13 bases left in between.

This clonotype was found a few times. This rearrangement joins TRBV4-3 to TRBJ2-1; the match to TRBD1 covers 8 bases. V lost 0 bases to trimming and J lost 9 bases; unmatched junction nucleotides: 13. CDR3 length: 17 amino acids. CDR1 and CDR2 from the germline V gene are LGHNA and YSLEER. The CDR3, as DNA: TGCGCCAGCAGCCAAGATCCGAGCAGGGGGCGAATGAGTGAGCAGTTCTTC. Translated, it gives CASSQDPSRGRMSEQFF.

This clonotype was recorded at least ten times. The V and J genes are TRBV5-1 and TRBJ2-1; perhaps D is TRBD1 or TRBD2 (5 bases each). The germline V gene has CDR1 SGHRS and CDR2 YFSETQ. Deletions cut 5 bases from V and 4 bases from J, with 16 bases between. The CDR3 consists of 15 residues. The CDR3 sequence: CASSITGPLYNEQFF. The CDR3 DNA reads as TGCGCCAGCAGTATTACGGGACCCTTATACAATGAGCAGTTCTTC. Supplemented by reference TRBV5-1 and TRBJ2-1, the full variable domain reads KAGVTQTPRYLIKTRGQQVTLSCSPISGHRSVSWYQQTPGQGLQFLFEYFSETQRNKGNFPGRFSGRQFSNSRSEMNVSTLELGDSALYLCASSITGPLYNEQFFGPGTRLTVL.

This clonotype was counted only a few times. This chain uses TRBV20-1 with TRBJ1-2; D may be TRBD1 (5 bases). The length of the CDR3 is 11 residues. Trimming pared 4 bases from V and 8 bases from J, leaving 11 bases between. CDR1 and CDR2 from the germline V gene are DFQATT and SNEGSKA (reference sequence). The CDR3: CSAIEGKGYTF. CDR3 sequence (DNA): TGCAGTGCTATCGAGGGGAAAGGCTACACCTTC.

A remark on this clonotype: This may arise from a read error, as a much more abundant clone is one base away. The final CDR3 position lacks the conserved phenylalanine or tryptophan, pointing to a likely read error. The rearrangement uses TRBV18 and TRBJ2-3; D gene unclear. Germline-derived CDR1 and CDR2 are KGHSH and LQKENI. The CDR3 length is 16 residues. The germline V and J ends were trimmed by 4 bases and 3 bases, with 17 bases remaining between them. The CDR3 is CASSQLDHAQTDTQYL. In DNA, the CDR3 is TGTGCCAGCTCACAACTGGACCATGCCCAAACAGATACGCAGTATCTT.

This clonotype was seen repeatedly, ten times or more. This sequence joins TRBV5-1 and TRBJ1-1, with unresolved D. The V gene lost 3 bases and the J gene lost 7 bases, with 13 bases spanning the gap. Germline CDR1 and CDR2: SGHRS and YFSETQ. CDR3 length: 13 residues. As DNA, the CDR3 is TGCGCCAGCAGCTCCCCTGGAGCAGATGAAGCTTTCTTT. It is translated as CASSSPGADEAFF.